The source of this TCR beta chain is a study of T cells in localized non-small cell lung cancer. Findings and caveats of the study: The appearance of a median roughly 61 of the top 100 tumor clones was seen in adjacent lung.

This clone has a handful of counts. The antigen is not known. Trimming took off 4 bases at V and 0 bases at J, with 8 bases between the two ends. This CDR3 is built from 14 residues. Germline V gives CDR1 SGHDT, CDR2 YYEEEE. Generated by immunoSEQ multiplex PCR, the TCRdb table keeps only in-frame clones and is missing some. In the table there are just over 70,000 clones, roughly nine tenths of which are singletons. The sequence was obtained from a male donor older than 55 with stage III squamous cell lung carcinoma. The specimen comprised peripheral blood, sampled before any cancer treatment. This chain links TRBV5-6 with TRBJ1-5; a weak D match, TRBD1 (5 bases). CDR3 region: CASSGGSSNQPQHF. CDR3 coding DNA: TGTGCCAGCAGCGGGGGGTCTAGCAATCAGCCCCAGCATTTT.